This passage covers 19 T cell receptor beta chains from one sample sequenced in a study of shared clonotypes between healthy human individuals. Some clones are missing from TCRdb's copy, which holds only in-frame ones; the method was immunoSEQ multiplex PCR. This table holds 950,000 to 1,100,000 clones, 75% to 85% found once. Sequenced: memory CD4+ T cells from PBMCs. Indicated subset: CD45RA-negative fraction. These receptors came from a man between 18 and 35 years old in good health. Some clones in this sample may be carry-over from other donors' samples.

V and J are TRBV5-1 and TRBJ2-1; 8 nucleotides align to TRBD1. This CDR3 region has 16 residues. The junction had 7 bases not matched to a gene; V was cut back by 5 bases and J by 0 bases. The germline CDR1 and CDR2 sequences are SGHRS and YFSETQ. CDR3 DNA: TGCGCCAGCAGATCCGACAGGGGACGCTCCTACAATGAGCAGTTCTTC. Translated: CASRSDRGRSYNEQFF.

This clone has more than one count but fewer than ten. The same CDR3 can be traced to other DNA sequences in this sample. The V gene is TRBV2, the J gene TRBJ2-7, with D perhaps TRBD1 or TRBD2 (7 bases each). The CDR3 runs 14 residues. Germline V gene lookup returns CDR1 SNHLY and CDR2 FYNNEI. V dropped 6 bases and J dropped 2 bases, with 14 bases sitting between them. CDR3 DNA sequence: TGTGCCAGCAGACGACAGGGAGGGCCCTACGAGCAGTACTTC. Amino acid sequence: CASRRQGGPYEQYF.

This chain uses TRBV7-2 with TRBJ2-1; weak D call: TRBD2 (7 bases). CDR1 is SGHTA and CDR2 is FQGNSA in the germline V gene. The CDR3 spans 17 residues. V lost 5 bases and J 3 bases, leaving 20 bases between the germline ends. DNA of the CDR3: TGTGCCAGCAGCCCTAAACAGGGCGGGAGCCGCTACAATGAGCAGTTCTTC. Translated: CASSPKQGGSRYNEQFF. The complete variable domain, with remaining parts taken from reference TRBV7-2 and TRBJ2-1, reads GAGVSQSPSNKVTEKGKDVELRCDPISGHTALYWYRQSLGQGLEFLIYFQGNSAPDKSGLPSDRFSAERTGGSVSTLTIQRTQQEDSAVYLCASSPKQGGSRYNEQFFGPGTRLTVL.

The chain has TRBV19 and TRBJ2-1, with TRBD2 as a possible D gene (5 bases). CDR1 is LNHDA and CDR2 is SQIVND in the germline V gene (reference sequence). This CDR3 comprises 14 residues. V shed 3 bases and J shed 2 bases, with 8 bases lying between them. CDR3 coding DNA: TGTGCCAGTAGTATCGGGGTGACCTACAATGAGCAGTTCTTC. Translating it yields CASSIGVTYNEQFF.

V usage is TRBV30 and J usage is TRBJ2-5; the D gene is possibly TRBD1 (6 bases). Germline CDR1 GTSNPN, CDR2 SVGIG (reference sequence). The V end was cut by 4 bases, the J end by 0 bases, with 9 bases between. The CDR3 runs 13 residues. In DNA form, the CDR3 reads TGTGCCTGGACCCGGACAGACCAAGAGACCCAGTACTTC. Protein sequence: CAWTRTDQETQYF.

V gene TRBV6-1 combines with J gene TRBJ1-2, with D tentatively TRBD1 (5 bases). The CDR3 consists of 14 residues. V was shortened by 3 bases and J by 8 bases, with 16 bases between the two germline ends. Germline lookup yields CDR1 MNHNS and CDR2 SASEGT. CDR3 amino acids: CASSDRGTSLGYTF. The CDR3 DNA reads as TGTGCCAGCAGTGACCGGGGCACCTCCCTGGGCTACACCTTC.

This clone was observed a few times. The chain recombines TRBV4-1 with TRBJ2-1; TRBD2 aligns across 9 bases. The CDR3 is 15 residues long. V lost 3 bases, J lost 2 bases, and 2 bases stayed unmatched. The germline CDR1 and CDR2 sequences are MGHRA and YSYEKL. CDR3 in amino acids: CASSQRTSAYNEQFF. The CDR3 DNA is TGCGCCAGCAGCCAGAGGACTAGCGCCTACAATGAGCAGTTCTTC.

This clone was seen a handful of times. The rearrangement uses TRBV18 and TRBJ1-1; D may be TRBD1 (5 bases). The germline V and J ends were trimmed by 0 bases and 7 bases, with 15 bases remaining between them. The CDR3 length is 15 residues. CDR1 and CDR2 from the germline V gene are KGHSH and LQKENI. This CDR3 is CASSPPGRGEVEAFF. CDR3 DNA sequence: TGTGCCAGCTCACCACCGGGAAGAGGGGAGGTTGAAGCTTTCTTT.

This chain connects TRBV27 to TRBJ1-2, with TRBD1 matching over 7 bases. CDR1 is MNHEY, CDR2 SMNVEV, per germline (reference sequence). This CDR3 has 17 residues. Trimming cost V 4 bases and J 0 bases; bases outside gene matches: 11. The CDR3 sequence is CASSSRGAPPTNYGYTF. In DNA, the CDR3 is TGTGCCAGCAGTTCCAGGGGGGCGCCTCCTACTAACTATGGCTACACCTTC.

This clone has just one count. The rearrangement uses TRBV5-8 and TRBJ2-1; the D gene is possibly TRBD1 (6 bases). Trimming stripped 1 base from V and 9 bases from J, with 11 bases between. The germline gives CDR1 SGHTS, CDR2 YDEGEE. The CDR3 extends over 13 amino acids. The CDR3 region is CASSLTGWSEQFF. DNA of the CDR3: TGTGCCAGCAGCTTGACAGGGTGGAGTGAGCAGTTCTTC.

This clone appeared a few times. The chain carries TRBV6-1 and TRBJ1-2, with TRBD1 matching over 7 bases. Germline V gene sequence: CDR1 MNHNS, CDR2 SASEGT. This CDR3 is 14 amino acids long. J lost 5 bases, V lost 6 bases, and 9 bases had no gene match. The CDR3 sequence: CASRTDDREYGYTF. The CDR3 nucleotides read TGTGCCAGCAGGACCGATGACAGGGAGTATGGCTACACCTTC.

V usage is TRBV13 and J usage is TRBJ2-7; unclear D gene. The CDR3 has 12 amino acids. V dropped 0 bases and J dropped 5 bases, with 5 bases sitting between them. The germline gives CDR1 PRHDT, CDR2 FYEKMQ (reference sequence). The CDR3 is CASSLGLNEQYF. The CDR3 bases are TGTGCCAGCAGCTTAGGGTTAAACGAGCAGTACTTC.

This clone was seen once. The chain links TRBV6-1 to TRBJ2-2; 8 nucleotides align to TRBD1. After removal of 6 bases from V and 4 bases from J, the junction contained 4 bases not matched to a gene. The CDR3 covers 14 residues. The germline V gene has CDR1 MNHNS and CDR2 SASEGT. The CDR3 DNA sequence: TGTGCCAGCAGGCAGGGGGCGGTCACCGGGGAGCTGTTTTTT. Its protein is CASRQGAVTGELFF.

The chain employs TRBV7-2 and TRBJ1-5, with 8 bases that match TRBD1. V was clipped by 5 bases and J by 1 base; unmatched bases: 4. The CDR3 covers 15 residues. Looked up from germline, CDR1 is SGHTA and CDR2 is FQGNSA. CDR3: CASSVDRVSNQPQHF. The CDR3 DNA follows: TGTGCCAGCAGCGTGGACAGGGTCAGCAATCAGCCCCAGCATTTT.

This clone was detected ten times or more. The V call is TRBV7-8, the J call TRBJ1-2; 7 bases fit TRBD1. The junction had 5 bases not matched to a gene; V was cut back by 6 bases and J by 4 bases. CDR1 is SGHVS and CDR2 is FQNEAQ in the germline V gene. The CDR3 is 13 residues long. The CDR3 region has the DNA TGTGCCAGCAGTCCGACAGGGAGCTATGGCTACACCTTC. This encodes CASSPTGSYGYTF.

This rearrangement joins TRBV7-2 to TRBJ2-4; 9 nucleotides agree with TRBD2. Germline V CDR1 and CDR2: SGHTA, FQGNSA. V lost 3 bases and J lost 3; bases outside the gene matches: 6. CDR3 length: 16 amino acids. CDR3 protein: CASSFHSGSGKNIQYF. CDR3 coding DNA: TGTGCCAGCAGCTTTCATAGCGGGAGCGGCAAAAACATTCAGTACTTC.

The rearrangement uses TRBV4-1 and TRBJ1-5; D ambiguous. This CDR3 contains 15 residues. Germline V gives CDR1 MGHRA, CDR2 YSYEKL. Trimming cost V 0 bases and J 3 bases, with 9 bases left between them. The CDR3 loop is CASSQDAGVNQPQHF. CDR3 sequence (DNA): TGCGCCAGCAGCCAAGATGCCGGTGTCAATCAGCCCCAGCATTTT.

The chain is built from TRBV5-3 and TRBJ2-7; D gene unclear. TRBV5-3 is designated an ORF whose function remains uncertain. This CDR3 comprises 13 residues. V shed 8 bases and J shed 0 bases, with 12 bases lying between them. CDR3 loop: CARRQTDSYEQYF. The DNA of the CDR3 is TGTGCCAGGAGGCAGACCGACTCCTACGAGCAGTACTTC.

This clone occurred once. The rearrangement links TRBV28 to TRBJ2-2; D is ambiguous. Germline V CDR1 and CDR2: MDHEN, SYDVKM. V shed 4 bases and J shed 0 bases, with 15 bases lying between them. The CDR3 runs 17 residues. CDR3 bases: TGTGCCAGCAGTTGGTTAGGGCGGCGTTCGAACACCGGGGAGCTGTTTTTT. Its protein is CASSWLGRRSNTGELFF.